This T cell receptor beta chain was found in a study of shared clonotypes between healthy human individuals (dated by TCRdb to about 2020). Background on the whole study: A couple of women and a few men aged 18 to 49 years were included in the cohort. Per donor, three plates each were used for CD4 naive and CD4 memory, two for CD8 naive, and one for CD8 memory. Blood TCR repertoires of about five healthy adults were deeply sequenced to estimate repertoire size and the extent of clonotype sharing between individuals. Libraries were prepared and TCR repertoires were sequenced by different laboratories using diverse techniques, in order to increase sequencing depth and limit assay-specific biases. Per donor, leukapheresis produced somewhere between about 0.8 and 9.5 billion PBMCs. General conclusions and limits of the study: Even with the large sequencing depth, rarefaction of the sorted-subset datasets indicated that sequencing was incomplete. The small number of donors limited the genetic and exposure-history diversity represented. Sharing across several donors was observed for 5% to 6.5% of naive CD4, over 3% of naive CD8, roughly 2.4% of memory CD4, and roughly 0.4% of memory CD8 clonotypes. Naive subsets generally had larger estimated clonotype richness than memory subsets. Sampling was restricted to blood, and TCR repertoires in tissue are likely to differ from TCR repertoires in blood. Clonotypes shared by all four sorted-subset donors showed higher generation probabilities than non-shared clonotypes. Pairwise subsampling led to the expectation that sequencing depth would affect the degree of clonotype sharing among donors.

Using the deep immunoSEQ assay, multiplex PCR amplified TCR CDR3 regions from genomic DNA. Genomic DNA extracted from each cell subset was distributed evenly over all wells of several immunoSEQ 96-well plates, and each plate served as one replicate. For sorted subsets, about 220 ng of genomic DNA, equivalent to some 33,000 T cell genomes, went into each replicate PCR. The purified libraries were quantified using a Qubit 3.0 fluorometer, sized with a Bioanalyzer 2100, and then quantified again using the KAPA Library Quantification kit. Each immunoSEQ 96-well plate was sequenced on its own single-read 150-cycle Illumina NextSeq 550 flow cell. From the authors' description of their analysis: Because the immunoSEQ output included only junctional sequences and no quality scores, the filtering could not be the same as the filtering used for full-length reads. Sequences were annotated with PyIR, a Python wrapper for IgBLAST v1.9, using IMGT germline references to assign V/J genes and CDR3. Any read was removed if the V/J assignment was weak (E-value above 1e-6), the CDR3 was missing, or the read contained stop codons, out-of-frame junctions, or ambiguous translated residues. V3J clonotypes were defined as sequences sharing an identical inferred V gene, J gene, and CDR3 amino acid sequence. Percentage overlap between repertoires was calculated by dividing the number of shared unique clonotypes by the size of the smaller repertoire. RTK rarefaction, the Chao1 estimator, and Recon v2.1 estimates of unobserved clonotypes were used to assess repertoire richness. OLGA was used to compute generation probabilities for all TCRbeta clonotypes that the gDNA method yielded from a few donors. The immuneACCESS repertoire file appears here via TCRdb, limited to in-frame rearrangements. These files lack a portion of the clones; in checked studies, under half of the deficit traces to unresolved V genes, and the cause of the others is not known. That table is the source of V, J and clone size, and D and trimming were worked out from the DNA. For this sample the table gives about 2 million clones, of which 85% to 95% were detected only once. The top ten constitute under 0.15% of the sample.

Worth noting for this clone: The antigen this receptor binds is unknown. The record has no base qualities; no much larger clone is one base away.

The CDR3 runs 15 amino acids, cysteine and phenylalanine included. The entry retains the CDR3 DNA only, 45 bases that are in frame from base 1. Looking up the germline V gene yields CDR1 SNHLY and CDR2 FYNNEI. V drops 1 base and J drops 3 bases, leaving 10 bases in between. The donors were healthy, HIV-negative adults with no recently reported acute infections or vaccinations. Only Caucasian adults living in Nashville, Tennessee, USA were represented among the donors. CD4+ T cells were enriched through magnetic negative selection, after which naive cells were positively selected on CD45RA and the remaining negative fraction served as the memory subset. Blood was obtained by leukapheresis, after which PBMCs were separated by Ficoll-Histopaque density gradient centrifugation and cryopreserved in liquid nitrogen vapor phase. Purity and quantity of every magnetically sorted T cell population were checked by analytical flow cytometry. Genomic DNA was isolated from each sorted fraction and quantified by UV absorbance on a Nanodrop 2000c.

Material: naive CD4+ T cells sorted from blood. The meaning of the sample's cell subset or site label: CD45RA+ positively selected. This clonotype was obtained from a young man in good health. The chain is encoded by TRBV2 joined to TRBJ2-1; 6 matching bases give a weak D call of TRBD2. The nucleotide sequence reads TGTGCCAGCAGTGAAGAACTAGCTAGCTACAATGAGCAGTTCTTC. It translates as CASSEELASYNEQFF.